Shown below are 3 T cell receptor beta chains from a single sample sequenced in a study of monozygotic twins with inflammatory bowel disease. From the 5' RACE reads, TCRdb lists one entry per CDR3 protein and no DNA. The sample holds about 150,000 distinct CDR3 sequences. The specimen was blood. The source of these receptors is a human donor with ulcerative colitis or Crohn's disease, or a healthy co-twin of an affected twin (not recorded which).

The chain couples TRBV30 to TRBJ2-2; TCRdb designates TRBD1, a call that cannot be tested without DNA. The V gene's germline CDR1 is GTSNPN and CDR2 SVGIG (reference sequence). The CDR3 runs 14 residues. The CDR3 sequence: CAWSLDRYPGELFF.

The rearrangement joins TRBV5-6 to TRBJ2-1; without DNA, the TCRdb call of TRBD2 cannot be checked. Germline loops: CDR1 SGHDT, CDR2 YYEEEE. The CDR3 runs to 16 residues. This CDR3 reads CASSLDLRAAYNEQFF. The full variable domain, completed using reference TRBV5-6 and TRBJ2-1, is DAGVTQSPTHLIKTRGQQVTLRCSPKSGHDTVSWYQQALGQGPQFIFQYYEEEERQRGNFPDRFSGHQFPNYSSELNVNALLLGDSALYLCASSLDLRAAYNEQFFGPGTRLTVL.

The genes are TRBV28 and TRBJ1-1; the TRBD1 assignment by TCRdb is unverifiable without DNA. CDR1 and CDR2 (germline): MDHEN, SYDVKM. CDR3 length: 15 amino acids. The CDR3: CASSLLQAIGGEAFF.